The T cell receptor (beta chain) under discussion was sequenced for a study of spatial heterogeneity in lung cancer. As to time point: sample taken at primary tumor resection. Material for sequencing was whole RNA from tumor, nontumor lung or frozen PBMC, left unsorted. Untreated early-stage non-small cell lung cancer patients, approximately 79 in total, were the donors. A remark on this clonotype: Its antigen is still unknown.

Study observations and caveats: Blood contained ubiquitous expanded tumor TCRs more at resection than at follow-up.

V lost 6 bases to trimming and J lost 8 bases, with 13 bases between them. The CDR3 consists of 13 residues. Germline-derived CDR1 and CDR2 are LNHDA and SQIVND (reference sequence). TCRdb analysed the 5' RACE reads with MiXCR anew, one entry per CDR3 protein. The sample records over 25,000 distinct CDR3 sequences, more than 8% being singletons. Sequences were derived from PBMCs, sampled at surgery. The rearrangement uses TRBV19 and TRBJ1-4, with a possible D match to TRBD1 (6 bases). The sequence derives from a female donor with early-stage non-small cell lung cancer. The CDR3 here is CASRGRGGEKLFF. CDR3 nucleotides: TGTGCCAGTAGGGGCAGGGGTGGCGAAAAACTGTTTTTT.